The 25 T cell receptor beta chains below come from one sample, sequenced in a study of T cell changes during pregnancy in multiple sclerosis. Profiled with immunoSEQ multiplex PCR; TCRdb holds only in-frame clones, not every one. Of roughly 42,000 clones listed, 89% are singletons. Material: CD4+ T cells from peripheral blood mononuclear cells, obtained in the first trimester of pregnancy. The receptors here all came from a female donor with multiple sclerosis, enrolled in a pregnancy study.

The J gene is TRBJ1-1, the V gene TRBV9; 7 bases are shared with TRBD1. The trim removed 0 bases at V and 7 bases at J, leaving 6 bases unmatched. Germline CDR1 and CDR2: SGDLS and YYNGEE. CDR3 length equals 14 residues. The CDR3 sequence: CASSVGGRQGEAFF. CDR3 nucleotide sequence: TGTGCCAGCAGCGTAGGGGGGCGACAGGGTGAAGCTTTCTTT. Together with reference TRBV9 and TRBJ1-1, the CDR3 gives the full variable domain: DSGVTQTPKHLITATGQRVTLRCSPRSGDLSVYWYQQSLDQGLQFLIQYYNGEERAKGNILERFSAQQFPDLHSELNLSSLELGDSALYFCASSVGGRQGEAFFGQGTRLTVV.

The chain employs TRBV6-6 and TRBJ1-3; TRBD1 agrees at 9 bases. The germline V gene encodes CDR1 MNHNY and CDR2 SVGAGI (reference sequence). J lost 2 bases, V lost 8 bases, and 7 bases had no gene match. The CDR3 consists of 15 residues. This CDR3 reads CASGGTGKTGNTIYF. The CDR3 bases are TGTGCCAGCGGAGGGACAGGGAAGACTGGAAACACCATATATTTT.

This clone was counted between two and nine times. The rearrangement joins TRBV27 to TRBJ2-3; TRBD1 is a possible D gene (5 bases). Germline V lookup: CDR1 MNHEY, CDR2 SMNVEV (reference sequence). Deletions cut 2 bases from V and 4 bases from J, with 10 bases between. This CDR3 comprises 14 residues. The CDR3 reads CASSLRLTADTQYF. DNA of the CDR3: TGTGCCAGCAGTTTACGTTTGACAGCAGATACGCAGTATTTT.

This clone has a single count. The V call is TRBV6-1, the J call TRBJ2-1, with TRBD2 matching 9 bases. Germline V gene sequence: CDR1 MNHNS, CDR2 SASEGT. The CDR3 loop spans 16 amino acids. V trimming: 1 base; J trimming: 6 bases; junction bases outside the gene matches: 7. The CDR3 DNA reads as TGTGCCAGCAGTGAAGGCTGGCTAGCGGGGCGCAATGAGCAGTTCTTC. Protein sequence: CASSEGWLAGRNEQFF.

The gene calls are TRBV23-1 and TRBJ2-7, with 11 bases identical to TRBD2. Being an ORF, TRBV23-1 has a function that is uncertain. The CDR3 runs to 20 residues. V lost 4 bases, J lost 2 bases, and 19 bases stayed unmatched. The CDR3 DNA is TGCGCCAGCAGTCGAGAGAGGGGTGTTAGCGGGAGGGCCATCACCTACGAGCAGTACTTC. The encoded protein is CASSRERGVSGRAITYEQYF.

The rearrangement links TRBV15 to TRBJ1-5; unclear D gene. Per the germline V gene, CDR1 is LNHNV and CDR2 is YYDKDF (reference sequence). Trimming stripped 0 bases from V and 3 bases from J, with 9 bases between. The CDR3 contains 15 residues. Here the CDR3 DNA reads TGTGCCACCAGCAGAGATAACAGCTACAATCAGCCCCAGCATTTT. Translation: CATSRDNSYNQPQHF.

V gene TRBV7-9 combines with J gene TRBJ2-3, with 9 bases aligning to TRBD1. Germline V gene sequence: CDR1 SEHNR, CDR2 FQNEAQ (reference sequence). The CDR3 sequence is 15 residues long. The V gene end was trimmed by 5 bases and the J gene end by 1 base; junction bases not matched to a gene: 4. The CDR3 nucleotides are TGTGCCAGCAGCCCTCGGACAGGGGGCACAGATACGCAGTATTTT. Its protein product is CASSPRTGGTDTQYF.

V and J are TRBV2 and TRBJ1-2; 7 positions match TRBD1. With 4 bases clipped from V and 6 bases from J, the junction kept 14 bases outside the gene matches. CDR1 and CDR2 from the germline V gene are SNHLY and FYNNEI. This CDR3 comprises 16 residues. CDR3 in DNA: TGTGCCAGCAGTGTACTCCGGGACAGCTCCTACCATGGCTACACCTTC. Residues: CASSVLRDSSYHGYTF.

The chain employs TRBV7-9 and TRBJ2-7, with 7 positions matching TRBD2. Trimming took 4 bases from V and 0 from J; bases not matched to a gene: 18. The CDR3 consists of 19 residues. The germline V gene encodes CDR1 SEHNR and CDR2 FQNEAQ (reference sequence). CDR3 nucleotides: TGTGCCAGCAGCTCAGGACCGACCCCGACTAGCACGAGCTCCTACGAGCAGTACTTC. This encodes CASSSGPTPTSTSSYEQYF.

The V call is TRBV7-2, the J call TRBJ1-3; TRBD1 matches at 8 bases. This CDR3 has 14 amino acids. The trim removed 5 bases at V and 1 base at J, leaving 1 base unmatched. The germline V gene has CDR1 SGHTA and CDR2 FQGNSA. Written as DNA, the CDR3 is TGTGCCAGCAGCCGGACAGGGTCTGGAAACACCATATATTTT. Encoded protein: CASSRTGSGNTIYF.

The CDR3 DNA reads as TGCGCCAGCAGCTTGGGTAGCGGGAGTTTCTACGAGCAGTACTTC. Its protein product is CASSLGSGSFYEQYF. The V gene is TRBV5-1, the J gene TRBJ2-7; the match to TRBD2 covers 9 bases. CDR3 length: 15 residues. Per the germline V gene, CDR1 is SGHRS and CDR2 is YFSETQ. V shed 0 bases and J 3 bases; nucleotides not matched to a gene: 4. Combining the CDR3 with reference TRBV5-1 and TRBJ2-7 gives the whole variable domain KAGVTQTPRYLIKTRGQQVTLSCSPISGHRSVSWYQQTPGQGLQFLFEYFSETQRNKGNFPGRFSGRQFSNSRSEMNVSTLELGDSALYLCASSLGSGSFYEQYFGPGTRLTVT.

For the CDR3, the DNA is TGTGCCAGCAGTACTGACAGGGGTCGGGAGACCCAGTACTTC. Translated, it gives CASSTDRGRETQYF. The rearrangement links TRBV7-9 to TRBJ2-5; TRBD1 agrees at 8 bases. The CDR3 extends over 14 amino acids. Losses at the gene ends were 6 bases for V and 5 bases for J; bases not matched to a gene: 8. Looked up from germline, CDR1 is SEHNR and CDR2 is FQNEAQ (reference sequence).

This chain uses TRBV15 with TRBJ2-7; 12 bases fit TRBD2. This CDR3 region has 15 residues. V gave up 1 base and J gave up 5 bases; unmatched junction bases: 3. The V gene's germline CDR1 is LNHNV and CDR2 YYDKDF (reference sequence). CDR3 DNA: TGTGCCACCAGCAGAGGGACTAGCGGGACAGACGAGCAGTACTTC. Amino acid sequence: CATSRGTSGTDEQYF.

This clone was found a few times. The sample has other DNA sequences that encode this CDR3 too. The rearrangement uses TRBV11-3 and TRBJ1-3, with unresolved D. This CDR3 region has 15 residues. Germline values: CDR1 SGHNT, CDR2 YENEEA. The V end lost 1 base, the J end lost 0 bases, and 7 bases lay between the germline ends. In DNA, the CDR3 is TGTGCCAGCAGCTTAGGCGGGGACTCTGGAAACACCATATATTTT. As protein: CASSLGGDSGNTIYF.

CDR3 sequence (DNA): TGTGCCAGCAGCAAACGACAGGATTCCTACAATGAGCAGTTCTTC. It is translated as CASSKRQDSYNEQFF. The J gene is TRBJ2-1, the V gene TRBV9; TRBD1 is a possible D gene (6 bases). V was shortened by 4 bases and J by 1 base, with 12 bases between the two germline ends. The CDR3 runs 15 residues. From germline, CDR1 is SGDLS and CDR2 YYNGEE.

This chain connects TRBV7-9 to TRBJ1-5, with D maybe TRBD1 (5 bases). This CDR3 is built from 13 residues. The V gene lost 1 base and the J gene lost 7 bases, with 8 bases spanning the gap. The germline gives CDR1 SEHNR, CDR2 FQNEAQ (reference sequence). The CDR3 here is CASSLGDRQPQHF. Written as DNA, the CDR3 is TGTGCCAGCAGCTTAGGAGACAGACAGCCCCAGCATTTT.

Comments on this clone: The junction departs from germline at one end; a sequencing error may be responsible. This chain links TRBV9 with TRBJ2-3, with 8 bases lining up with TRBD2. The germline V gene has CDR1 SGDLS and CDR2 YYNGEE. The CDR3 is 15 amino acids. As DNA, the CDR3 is TGTGCCAGCACCGTAGCGGGAACCCCCACAGATACGCAGTATTTT. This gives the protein CASTVAGTPTDTQYF.

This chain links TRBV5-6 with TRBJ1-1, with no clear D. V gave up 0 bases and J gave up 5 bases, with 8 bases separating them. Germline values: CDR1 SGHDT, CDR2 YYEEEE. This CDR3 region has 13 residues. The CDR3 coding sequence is TGTGCCAGCAGCTTGGTTCGAGGGACTGAAGCTTTCTTT. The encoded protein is CASSLVRGTEAFF.

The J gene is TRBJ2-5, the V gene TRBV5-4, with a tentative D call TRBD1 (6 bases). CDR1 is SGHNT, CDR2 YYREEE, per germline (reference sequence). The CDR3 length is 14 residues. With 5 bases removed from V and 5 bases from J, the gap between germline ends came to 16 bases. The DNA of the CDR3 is TGTGCCAGCAGTCCCGGGGCAAGGGGGGAGACCCAGTACTTC. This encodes CASSPGARGETQYF.

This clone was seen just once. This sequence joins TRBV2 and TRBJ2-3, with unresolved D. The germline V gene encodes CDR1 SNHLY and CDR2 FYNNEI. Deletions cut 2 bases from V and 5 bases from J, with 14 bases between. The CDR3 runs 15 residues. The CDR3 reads CASSEHLQWRDTQYF. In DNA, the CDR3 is TGTGCCAGCAGTGAACACCTCCAATGGAGAGATACGCAGTATTTT.

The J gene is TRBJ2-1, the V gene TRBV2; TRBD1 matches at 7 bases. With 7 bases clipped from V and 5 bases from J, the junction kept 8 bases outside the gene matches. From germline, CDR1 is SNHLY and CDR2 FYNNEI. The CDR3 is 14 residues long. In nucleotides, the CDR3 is TGTGCCAGCAAGTCGAGACAGGGAAACAATGAGCAGTTCTTC. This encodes CASKSRQGNNEQFF.

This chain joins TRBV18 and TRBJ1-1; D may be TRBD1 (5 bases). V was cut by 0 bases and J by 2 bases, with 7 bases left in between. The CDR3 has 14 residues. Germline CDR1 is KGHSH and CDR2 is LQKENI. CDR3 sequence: CASSPPGRNTEAFF. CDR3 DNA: TGTGCCAGCTCACCACCGGGGCGAAACACTGAAGCTTTCTTT. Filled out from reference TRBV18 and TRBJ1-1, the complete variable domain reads NAGVMQNPRHLVRRRGQEARLRCSPMKGHSHVYWYRQLPEEGLKFMVYLQKENIIDESGMPKERFSAEFPKEGPSILRIQQVVRGDSAAYFCASSPPGRNTEAFFGQGTRLTVV.

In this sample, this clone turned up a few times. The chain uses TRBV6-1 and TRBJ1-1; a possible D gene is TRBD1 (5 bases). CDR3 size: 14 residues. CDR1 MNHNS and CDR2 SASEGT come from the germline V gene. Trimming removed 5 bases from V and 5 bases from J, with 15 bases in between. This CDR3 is CASSTTGGRTEAFF. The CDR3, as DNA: TGTGCCAGCAGTACTACAGGTGGGCGTACTGAAGCTTTCTTT.

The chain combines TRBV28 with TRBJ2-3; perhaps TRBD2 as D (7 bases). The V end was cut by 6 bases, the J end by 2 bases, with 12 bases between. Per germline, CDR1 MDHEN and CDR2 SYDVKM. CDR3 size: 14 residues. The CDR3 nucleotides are TGTGCCAGCAGACCCGGGGGGCCCACAGATACGCAGTATTTT. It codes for CASRPGGPTDTQYF.

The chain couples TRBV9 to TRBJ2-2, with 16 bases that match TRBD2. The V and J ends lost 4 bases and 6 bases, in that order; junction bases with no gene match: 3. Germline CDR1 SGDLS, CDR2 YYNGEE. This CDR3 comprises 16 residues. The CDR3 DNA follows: TGTGCCAGCAGCATGGGACTAGCGGGAGGGGCCGGGGAGCTGTTTTTT. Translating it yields CASSMGLAGGAGELFF.